The rows below give T cell receptor beta chains drawn from one sample of a study of Graves' ophthalmopathy and Graves' hyperthyroidism. TCRdb fed the multiplex PCR reads into MiXCR, producing one record per CDR3 protein. This table has about 500,000 distinct CDR3 sequences, around an eighth appearing once. Sequenced material: blood. The receptors were sampled from a woman in her twenties or thirties with Graves' ophthalmopathy. The CDR3 runs from the conserved cysteine through the conserved F or W.

V gene	J gene	CDR3 protein
TRBV13	TRBJ2-6	CASSPRGSGANVLTF
TRBV10-3	TRBJ2-2	CAISESRGPRTGELFF
TRBV5-1	TRBJ2-2	CASSPGGTGRPGELFF
TRBV15	TRBJ1-5	CATSAEAAGYSNQPQHF
TRBV20-1	TRBJ1-2	CSARRNPSSYGYTF
TRBV14	TRBJ2-7	CASSRASGTGGYHLSF
TRBV9	TRBJ2-5	CASSVGVMQETQYF
TRBV12-3/TRBV12-4	TRBJ2-7	CASSLSGLNEQYF
TRBV24-1	TRBJ2-4	CATSDTGVNKNIQYF
TRBV30	TRBJ2-7	CAGLFRGGSNEQYF
TRBV11-2	TRBJ2-2	CASSSSFLPGELFF
TRBV6-1	TRBJ2-5	CASRPRGGQETQYF
TRBV5-1	TRBJ1-1	CASSALQGNTEAFF
TRBV9	TRBJ1-5	CASAISRSYSNQPQHF
TRBV20-1	TRBJ1-5	CSADTGFGNQPQHF
TRBV27	TRBJ2-7	CASSLSLGGYEQYF
TRBV7-8	TRBJ2-5	CASSLRGHFQETQYF
TRBV6-4	TRBJ2-7	CASSDFLRDSYEQYF
TRBV27	TRBJ1-1	CASSLRGHRGAQNTEAFF
TRBV10-3	TRBJ2-7	CAISESTSGYEQYF
TRBV6-2/TRBV6-3	TRBJ2-7	CASSSRTPLPYEQYF
TRBV7-9	TRBJ2-7	CASSFGRGLSYEQYF
TRBV12-3/TRBV12-4	TRBJ2-5	CASSAAGLETQYF
TRBV9	TRBJ1-1	CASSVSWNTEAFF
TRBV12-3/TRBV12-4	TRBJ1-1	CASSSTGGSAFF
TRBV29-1	TRBJ2-7	CSATGQVAYEQYF
TRBV7-2	TRBJ2-5	CASSLRRVAETQYF
TRBV6-5	TRBJ1-6	CASSYSEDSPLHF
TRBV11-3	TRBJ1-1	CASSFGRGNTEAFF
TRBV4-2	TRBJ2-7	CASTGGGEQYF
TRBV28	TRBJ1-3	CATTGPGTNTIYF
TRBV11-2	TRBJ2-7	CASSSYRGPATGEQYF
TRBV28	TRBJ2-3	CASSLSPGTQYF
TRBV19	TRBJ1-1	CASSATGGMNTEAFF
TRBV6-1	TRBJ1-6	CASSPDWNSPLHF
TRBV5-1	TRBJ1-2	CAIRSGTANYGYTF
TRBV20-1	TRBJ1-1	CSANPSRWVNTEAFF
TRBV20-1	TRBJ2-5	CSAIVHGTLQETQYF
TRBV20-1	TRBJ2-7	CSAREPRLGYEQYF
TRBV5-1	TRBJ2-7	CASSLGTWTGGYEQYF
TRBV6-1	TRBJ2-2	CATYTGELFF
TRBV2	TRBJ1-6	CASRTGTGSSPLHF
TRBV12-3/TRBV12-4	TRBJ2-7	CASTSPEVYEQYF
TRBV30	TRBJ1-2	CAWSVIRGGGYTF
TRBV11-2	TRBJ2-7	CASSLDKIVPYEQYF
TRBV12-5	TRBJ2-7	CASGSGHPTYEQYF
TRBV6-1	TRBJ2-5	CASSWTSRGGETQYF
TRBV5-8	TRBJ1-6	CASSLETQPTNSPLHF
TRBV6-5	TRBJ1-2	CASSSYDRETYGYTF
TRBV28	TRBJ2-3	CASSLSGGETDTQYF
TRBV11-2	TRBJ2-4	CASSGNRDRTKNIQYF
TRBV27	TRBJ1-5	CASSPSWGPSNQPQHF
TRBV27	TRBJ1-5	CASPQQPQHF
TRBV7-6	TRBJ2-7	CASSLGAGAREQYF
TRBV6-2/TRBV6-3	TRBJ1-1	CASSSGGTTMNTEAFF
TRBV20-1	TRBJ2-5	CSASWVAKETQYF
TRBV19	TRBJ1-5	CASSGTLVSNQPQHF
TRBV6-1	TRBJ2-7	CASRPFPGQGAHEQYF
TRBV6-2/TRBV6-3	TRBJ2-7	CASRPTGAWGEQYF
TRBV11-2	TRBJ2-7	CASSGLAGRYEQYF